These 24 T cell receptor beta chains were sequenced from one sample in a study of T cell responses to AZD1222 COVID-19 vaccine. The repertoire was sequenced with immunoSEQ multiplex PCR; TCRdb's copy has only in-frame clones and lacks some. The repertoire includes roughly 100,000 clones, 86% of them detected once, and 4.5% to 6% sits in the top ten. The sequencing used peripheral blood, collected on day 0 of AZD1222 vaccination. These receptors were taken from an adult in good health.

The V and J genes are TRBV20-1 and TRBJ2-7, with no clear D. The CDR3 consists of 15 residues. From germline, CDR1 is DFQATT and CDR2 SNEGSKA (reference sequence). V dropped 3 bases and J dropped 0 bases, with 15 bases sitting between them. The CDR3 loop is CSASVQRASSYEQYF. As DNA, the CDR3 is TGCAGTGCTAGTGTGCAACGGGCCAGCTCCTACGAGCAGTACTTC.

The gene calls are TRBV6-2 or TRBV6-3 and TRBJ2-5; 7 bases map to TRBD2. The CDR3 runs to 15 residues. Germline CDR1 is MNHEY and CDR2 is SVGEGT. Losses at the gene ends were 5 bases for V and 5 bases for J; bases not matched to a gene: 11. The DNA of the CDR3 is TGTGCCAGCAGTCCCGGCACCGGGCGGGAGGAGACCCAGTACTTC. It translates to CASSPGTGREETQYF.

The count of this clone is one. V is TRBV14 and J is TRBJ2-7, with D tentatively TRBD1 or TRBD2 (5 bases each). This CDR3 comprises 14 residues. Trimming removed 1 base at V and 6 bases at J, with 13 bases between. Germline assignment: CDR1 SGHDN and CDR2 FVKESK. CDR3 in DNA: TGTGCCAGCAGCCAAGTTTTGGGACCAGGCGAGCAGTACTTC. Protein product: CASSQVLGPGEQYF. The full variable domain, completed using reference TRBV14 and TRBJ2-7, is EAGVTQFPSHSVIEKGQTVTLRCDPISGHDNLYWYRRVMGKEIKFLLHFVKESKQDESGMPNNRFLAERTGGTYSTLKVQPAELEDSGVYFCASSQVLGPGEQYFGPGTRLTVT.

The CDR3 loop is CATSDRQGDVTDTQYF. Written as DNA, the CDR3 is TGTGCCACCAGTGACCGACAGGGGGATGTCACAGATACGCAGTATTTT. The rearrangement joins TRBV24-1 to TRBJ2-3, with 9 positions matching TRBD1. Germline CDR1 is KGHDR and CDR2 is SFDVKD. The CDR3 extends over 16 amino acids. Unmatched junction bases numbered 6, after V lost 4 bases and J lost 2 bases.

CDR3 sequence: CASSYLRTGGHNQPQHF. As DNA, the CDR3 is TGTGCCAGCAGTTACCTTCGGACAGGAGGGCACAATCAGCCCCAGCATTTT. The chain links TRBV6-2 or TRBV6-3 to TRBJ1-5, with 7 nucleotides matching TRBD1. CDR1 and CDR2 from the germline V gene are MNHEY and SVGEGT. With 2 bases clipped from V and 3 bases from J, the junction kept 10 bases outside the gene matches. The CDR3 spans 17 residues.

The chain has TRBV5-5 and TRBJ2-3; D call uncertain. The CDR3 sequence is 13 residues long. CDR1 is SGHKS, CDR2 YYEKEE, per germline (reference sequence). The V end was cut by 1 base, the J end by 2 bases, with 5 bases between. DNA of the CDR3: TGTGCCAGCAGCTTGCAGTTCACAGATACGCAGTATTTT. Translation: CASSLQFTDTQYF.

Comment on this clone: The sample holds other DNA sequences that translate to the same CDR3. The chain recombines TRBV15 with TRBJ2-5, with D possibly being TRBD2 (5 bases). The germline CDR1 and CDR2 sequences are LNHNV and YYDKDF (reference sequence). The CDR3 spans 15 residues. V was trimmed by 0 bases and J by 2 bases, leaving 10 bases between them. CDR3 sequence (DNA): TGTGCCACCAGCAGAGATCGGACTCCACAAGAGACCCAGTACTTC. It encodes CATSRDRTPQETQYF. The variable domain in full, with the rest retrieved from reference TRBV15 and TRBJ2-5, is DAMVIQNPRYQVTQFGKPVTLSCSQTLNHNVMYWYQQKSSQAPKLLFHYYDKDFNNEADTPDNFQSRRPNTSFCFLDIRSPGLGDTAMYLCATSRDRTPQETQYFGPGTRLLVL.

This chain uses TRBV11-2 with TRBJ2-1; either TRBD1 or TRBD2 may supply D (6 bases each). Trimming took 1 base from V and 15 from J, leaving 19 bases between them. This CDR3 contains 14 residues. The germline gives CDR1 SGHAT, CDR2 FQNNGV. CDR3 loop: CASSLGRGPGGMFF. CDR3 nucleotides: TGTGCCAGCAGCTTAGGTCGGGGGCCTGGGGGGATGTTCTTC.

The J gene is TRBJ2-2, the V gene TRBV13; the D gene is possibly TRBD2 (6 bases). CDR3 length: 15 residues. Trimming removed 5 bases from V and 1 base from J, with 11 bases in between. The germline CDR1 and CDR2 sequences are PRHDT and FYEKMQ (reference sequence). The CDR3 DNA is TGTGCCAGCAGCCCACTGGAGGGGAACACCGGGGAGCTGTTTTTT. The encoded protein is CASSPLEGNTGELFF.

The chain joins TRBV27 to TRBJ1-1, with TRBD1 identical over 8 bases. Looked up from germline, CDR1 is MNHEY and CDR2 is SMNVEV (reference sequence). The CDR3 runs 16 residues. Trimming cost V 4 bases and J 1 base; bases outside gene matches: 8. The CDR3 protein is CASSSGQALRNTEAFF. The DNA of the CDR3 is TGTGCCAGCAGTTCGGGACAGGCGCTGAGGAACACTGAAGCTTTCTTT.

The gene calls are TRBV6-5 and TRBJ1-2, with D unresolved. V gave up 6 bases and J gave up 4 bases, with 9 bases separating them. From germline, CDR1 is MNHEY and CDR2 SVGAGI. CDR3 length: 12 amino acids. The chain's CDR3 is CASRGGLYGYTF. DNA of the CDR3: TGTGCCAGCAGAGGAGGACTCTATGGCTACACCTTC.

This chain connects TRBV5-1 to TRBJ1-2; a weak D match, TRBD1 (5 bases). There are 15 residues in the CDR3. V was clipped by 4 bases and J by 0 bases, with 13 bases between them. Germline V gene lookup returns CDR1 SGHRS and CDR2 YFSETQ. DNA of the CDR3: TGCGCCAGCAGCGAAGGGACCATAGCTAACTATGGCTACACCTTC. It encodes CASSEGTIANYGYTF.

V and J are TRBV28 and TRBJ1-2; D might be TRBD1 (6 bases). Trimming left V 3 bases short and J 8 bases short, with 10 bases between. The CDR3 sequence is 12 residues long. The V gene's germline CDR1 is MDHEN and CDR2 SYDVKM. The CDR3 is CASSFFGGGYTF. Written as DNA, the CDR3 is TGTGCCAGCAGTTTTTTCGGGGGCGGCTACACCTTC.

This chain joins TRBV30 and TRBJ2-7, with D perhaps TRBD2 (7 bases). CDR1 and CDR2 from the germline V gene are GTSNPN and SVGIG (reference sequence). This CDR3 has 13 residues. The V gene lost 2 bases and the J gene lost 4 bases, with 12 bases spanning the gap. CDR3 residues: CAWSRGGSYEQYF. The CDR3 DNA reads TGTGCCTGGAGTAGGGGGGGGTCTTACGAGCAGTACTTC.

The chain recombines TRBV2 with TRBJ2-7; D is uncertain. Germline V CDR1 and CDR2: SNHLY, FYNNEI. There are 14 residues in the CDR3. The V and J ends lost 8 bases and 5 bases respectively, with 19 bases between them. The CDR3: CASGGPTPRDEQYF. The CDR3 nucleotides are TGTGCCAGCGGCGGACCCACACCTCGGGACGAGCAGTACTTC.

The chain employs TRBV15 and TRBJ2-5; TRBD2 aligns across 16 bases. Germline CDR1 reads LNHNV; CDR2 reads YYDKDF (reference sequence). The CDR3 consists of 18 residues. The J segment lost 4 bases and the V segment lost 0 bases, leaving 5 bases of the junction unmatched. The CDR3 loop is CATSRDGTSGRAGETQYF. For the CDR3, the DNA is TGTGCCACCAGCAGAGATGGGACTAGCGGGAGGGCCGGAGAGACCCAGTACTTC.

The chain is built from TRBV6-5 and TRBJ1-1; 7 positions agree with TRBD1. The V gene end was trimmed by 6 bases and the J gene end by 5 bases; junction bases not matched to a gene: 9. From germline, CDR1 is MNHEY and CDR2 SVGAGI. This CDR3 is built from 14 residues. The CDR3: CASRATGRWTEAFF. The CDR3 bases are TGTGCCAGCAGAGCGACAGGGAGGTGGACTGAAGCTTTCTTT.

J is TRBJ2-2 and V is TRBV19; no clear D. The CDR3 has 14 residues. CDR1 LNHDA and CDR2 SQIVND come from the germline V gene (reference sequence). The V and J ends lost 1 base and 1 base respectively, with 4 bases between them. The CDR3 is CASSIGGNTGELFF. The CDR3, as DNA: TGTGCCAGTAGTATAGGGGGGAACACCGGGGAGCTGTTTTTT.

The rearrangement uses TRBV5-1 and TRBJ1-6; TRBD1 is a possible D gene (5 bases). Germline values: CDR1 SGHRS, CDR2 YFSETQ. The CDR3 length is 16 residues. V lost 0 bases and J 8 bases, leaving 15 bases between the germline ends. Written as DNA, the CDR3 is TGCGCCAGCAGCTTGGCGGGACCGCCTACGGATTCACCCCTCCACTTT. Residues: CASSLAGPPTDSPLHF.

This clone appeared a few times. CDR3: CASSLTNMGYTEAFF. Written as DNA, the CDR3 is TGTGCCAGCAGTTTAACGAATATGGGGTACACTGAAGCTTTCTTT. The V call is TRBV27, the J call TRBJ1-1, with D uncertain. Trimming shortened V by 2 bases and J by 3 bases, and 13 bases separated the two germline ends. The CDR3 extends over 15 amino acids. Germline V CDR1 and CDR2: MNHEY, SMNVEV (reference sequence).

The CDR3: CASTGGQGSHEQYF. DNA of the CDR3: TGTGCCAGCACCGGGGGGCAGGGGAGTCACGAGCAGTACTTC. The gene calls are TRBV21-1 and TRBJ2-7; TRBD2, as called in the table, went unchecked against the DNA. TRBV21-1 is reported as a pseudogene. The CDR3 is 14 residues long.

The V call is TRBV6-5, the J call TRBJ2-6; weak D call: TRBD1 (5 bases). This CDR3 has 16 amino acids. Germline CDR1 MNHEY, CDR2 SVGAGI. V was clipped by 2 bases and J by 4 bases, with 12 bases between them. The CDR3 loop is CASSYLPGSGANVLTF. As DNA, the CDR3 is TGTGCCAGCAGTTACCTCCCAGGGTCCGGGGCCAACGTCCTGACTTTC.

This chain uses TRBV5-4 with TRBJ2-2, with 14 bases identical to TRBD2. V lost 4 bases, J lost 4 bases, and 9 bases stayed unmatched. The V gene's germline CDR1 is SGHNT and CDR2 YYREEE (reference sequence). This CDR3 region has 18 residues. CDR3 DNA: TGTGCCAGCAGCCTTAAGGGACTAGCGGGAGAGGGCACCGGGGAGCTGTTTTTT. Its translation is CASSLKGLAGEGTGELFF. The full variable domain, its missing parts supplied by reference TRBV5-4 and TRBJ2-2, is ETGVTQSPTHLIKTRGQQVTLRCSSQSGHNTVSWYQQALGQGPQFIFQYYREEENGRGNFPPRFSGLQFPNYSSELNVNALELDDSALYLCASSLKGLAGEGTGELFFGEGSRLTVL.

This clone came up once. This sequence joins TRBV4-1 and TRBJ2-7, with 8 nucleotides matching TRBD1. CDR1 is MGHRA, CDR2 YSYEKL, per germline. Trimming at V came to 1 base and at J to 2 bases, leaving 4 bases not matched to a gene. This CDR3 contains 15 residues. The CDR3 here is CASSQVQDRAYEQYF. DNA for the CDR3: TGCGCCAGCAGCCAAGTCCAGGACAGGGCCTACGAGCAGTACTTC.